This record concerns one TCR beta chain sequence. Antigen specificity is unknown. This CDR3 region has 15 residues. Trimming shortened V by 7 bases and J by 2 bases, and 17 bases separated the two germline ends. Template material for amplifying TCR beta CDR3 regions consisted of RNA transcripts. The study used the HTBI primer set for a first-round RT-PCR of the TCR CDR3. MiXCR, run by TCRdb on the multiplex PCR reads, gives a single entry per CDR3 protein. Of about 700,000 distinct CDR3 sequences in the sample, 45% were seen once. The sample comes from a study of T cells in Graves' hyperthyroidism and ophthalmopathy. Study-wide results and limits: From stable hyperthyroidism, ophthalmopathy was set apart by a 13 V-J model. The blood repertoire included most of the expanded thyroid clonotypes above 0.001. It was a median about seven months before onset that the model predicted ophthalmopathy.

The V gene is TRBV12-3 or TRBV12-4, the J gene TRBJ1-2; no clear D gene. The receptor was isolated from an adult man with Graves' disease, either hyperthyroidism or ophthalmopathy (not recorded which). The sample comprised peripheral blood or thyroid tissue (not recorded which). The CDR3 nucleotides are TGTGCCAGCAACTCTGGCCGAGGAGTCAACTATGGCTACACCTTC. Translation gives CASNSGRGVNYGYTF.